The entry below describes one T cell receptor (beta chain). What it binds is not known. The time point is: newly diagnosed, previously untreated cHL patient sample. PBMCs from patients with newly diagnosed, untreated classical Hodgkin lymphoma served as a comparison group for the relapsed/refractory trial patients. Trimming took 2 bases from V and 7 from J; bases not matched to a gene: 3. This CDR3 contains 15 residues. Germline values: CDR1 SGHTA, CDR2 FQGNSA. The data were obtained in a study of PD-1 blockade in classical Hodgkin lymphoma. Points from the study as a whole: The drivers behind the repertoire differences, possibly disease activity or prior therapy, remain undefined.

Only in-frame clones appear in the TCRdb table, and some are missing; sequencing was by immunoSEQ multiplex PCR. This sample has 17,000 or so clones, with about 90% found just once. The source of this sequence is a human donor with classical Hodgkin lymphoma. Source material: peripheral blood mononuclear cells (PBMCs). The chain is built from TRBV7-2 and TRBJ2-1; 12 bases map to TRBD1. The CDR3 DNA is TGTGCCAGCAGCTTAATGGGACAGGGGGCGAATGAGCAGTTCTTC. Translated: CASSLMGQGANEQFF. Using reference TRBV7-2 and TRBJ2-1 for the parts outside the CDR3, the full variable domain is GAGVSQSPSNKVTEKGKDVELRCDPISGHTALYWYRQSLGQGLEFLIYFQGNSAPDKSGLPSDRFSAERTGGSVSTLTIQRTQQEDSAVYLCASSLMGQGANEQFFGPGTRLTVL.